Listed here are 17 T cell receptor beta chains from one sample, sequenced in a study of blood T cell repertoires in COVID-19. Method: immunoSEQ multiplex PCR; TCRdb's copy keeps in-frame clones and lacks some. The sample comprises about 160,000 clones, about 88% of which are singletons, and more than 5% rests with the top ten. Sequenced sample: peripheral blood. These receptors all stem from a woman in her 50s with COVID-19, enrolled during active disease.

This chain joins TRBV6-5 and TRBJ2-5; 10 bases match TRBD2. The CDR3 extends over 13 amino acids. Germline values: CDR1 MNHEY, CDR2 SVGAGI. CDR3 DNA sequence: TGTGCGGGGAGCGGGGGGGAGCGAAAGACCCAGTACTTC. Its protein is CAGSGGERKTQYF.

The chain uses TRBV7-8 and TRBJ2-3, with 8 bases matching TRBD2. The CDR3 totals 15 residues. Trimming removed 1 base from V and 3 bases from J; junction bases left unmatched: 3. Per germline, CDR1 SGHVS and CDR2 FQNEAQ. CDR3: CASSLGAGETDTQYF. The CDR3 DNA follows: TGTGCCAGCAGCTTAGGAGCGGGGGAAACAGATACGCAGTATTTT. The variable domain in full, completed from reference TRBV7-8 and TRBJ2-3, reads GAGVSQSPRYKVAKRGQDVALRCDPISGHVSLFWYQQALGQGPEFLTYFQNEAQLDKSGLPSDRFFAERPEGSVSTLKIQRTQQEDSAVYLCASSLGAGETDTQYFGPGTRLTVL.

This clone has a handful of counts. This chain joins TRBV7-9 and TRBJ1-2, with D possibly TRBD1 on 6 matching bases. The germline V and J ends were trimmed by 5 bases and 9 bases, with 16 bases remaining between them. This CDR3 has 13 amino acids. The germline V gene encodes CDR1 SEHNR and CDR2 FQNEAQ (reference sequence). CDR3 nucleotide sequence: TGTGCCAGCAGCCCAGACCAACAGGGTCGCTACACCTTC. It is translated as CASSPDQQGRYTF.

This chain links TRBV12-3 or TRBV12-4 with TRBJ2-3, with D possibly TRBD1 on 5 matching bases. Deletions cut 6 bases from V and 11 bases from J, with 15 bases between. The CDR3 loop spans 12 amino acids. CDR3 DNA sequence: TGTGCCAGCAGCCAAACCAGGGAACGGCAGTATTTT. Protein product: CASSQTRERQYF.

The genes are TRBV19 and TRBJ2-2, with 9 nucleotides matching TRBD1. Germline trimming cut 7 bases from V and 4 bases from J; bases unmatched to any gene: 7. CDR1 is LNHDA and CDR2 is SQIVND in the germline V gene (reference sequence). CDR3 length equals 15 residues. The chain's CDR3 is CASKQGDRVTGELFF. CDR3 nucleotide sequence: TGTGCCAGTAAGCAAGGGGACAGGGTCACCGGGGAGCTGTTTTTT.

V and J are TRBV10-3 and TRBJ1-3; 8 bases line up with TRBD1. This CDR3 comprises 15 residues. Germline CDR1 reads ENHRY; CDR2 reads SYGVKD. Germline trimming cut 4 bases from V and 2 bases from J; bases unmatched to any gene: 4. In DNA form, the CDR3 reads TGTGCCATCAGTGCAGGGGGCAGGGCTGGAAACACCATATATTTT. Amino acids: CAISAGGRAGNTIYF.

V usage is TRBV9 and J usage is TRBJ2-5, with 13 nucleotides matching TRBD2. V was clipped by 4 bases and J by 2 bases; unmatched bases: 5. Germline V gene lookup returns CDR1 SGDLS and CDR2 YYNGEE. The CDR3 totals 16 residues. The CDR3 region is CASSPLAGGKQETQYF. CDR3 nucleotide sequence: TGTGCCAGCAGCCCACTAGCGGGGGGGAAACAAGAGACCCAGTACTTC.

The chain recombines TRBV27 with TRBJ2-7, with TRBD1 as a possible D gene (5 bases). This CDR3 spans 15 amino acids. Germline V lookup: CDR1 MNHEY, CDR2 SMNVEV (reference sequence). V was cut by 0 bases and J by 0 bases, with 9 bases left in between. The CDR3 DNA reads as TGTGCCAGCAGTTTATCAGGGGAAGCCTCCTACGAGCAGTACTTC. Protein product: CASSLSGEASYEQYF.

The chain has TRBV12-3 or TRBV12-4 and TRBJ1-4, with D unclear. The length of the CDR3 is 11 residues. Trimming removed 1 base from V and 11 bases from J, with 5 bases in between. The CDR3 coding sequence is TGTGCCAGCAGTTTAGTACGGAAACTGTTTTTT. Protein sequence: CASSLVRKLFF.

The genes are TRBV24-1 and TRBJ2-1, with 8 bases lining up with TRBD2. The V gene end was trimmed by 2 bases and the J gene end by 9 bases; junction bases not matched to a gene: 5. Looked up from germline, CDR1 is KGHDR and CDR2 is SFDVKD. The CDR3 has 14 amino acids. As DNA, the CDR3 is TGTGCCACCAGTGATTCCGGGGGGGACATTGAGCAGTTCTTC. Translated: CATSDSGGDIEQFF.

The V gene is TRBV19, the J gene TRBJ2-7; 9 nucleotides align to TRBD1. The J segment lost 3 bases and the V segment lost 6 bases, leaving 3 bases of the junction unmatched. Germline V lookup: CDR1 LNHDA, CDR2 SQIVND (reference sequence). This CDR3 is 13 amino acids long. CDR3 loop: CASSRQGGYEQYF. The CDR3 DNA reads TGTGCCAGTAGCCGACAGGGGGGCTACGAGCAGTACTTC.

The chain employs TRBV2 and TRBJ1-4; 7 bases align to TRBD1. Germline V gene lookup returns CDR1 SNHLY and CDR2 FYNNEI. J gave up 7 bases and V 9 bases, and 8 bases lay outside the gene matches. The CDR3 totals 13 residues. The DNA for the CDR3 is TGTGCCAGTAAACAGGGGATAAGTGAAAAACTGTTTTTT. This sequence encodes CASKQGISEKLFF.

V usage is TRBV2 and J usage is TRBJ2-1, with 13 bases that match TRBD2. The CDR3 is 16 residues long. V shed 6 bases, J shed 5 bases, and the junction held 7 bases outside the gene matches. Germline V lookup: CDR1 SNHLY, CDR2 FYNNEI. The CDR3 nucleotides are TGTGCCAGCAGGGCCAGGACTAGCGGGGGTAACAATGAGCAGTTCTTC. It is translated as CASRARTSGGNNEQFF.

The rearrangement links TRBV19 to TRBJ2-3; 9 bases are shared with TRBD1. With V trimmed by 4 bases and J by 2 bases, 13 bases remained unmatched. The germline CDR1 and CDR2 sequences are LNHDA and SQIVND (reference sequence). The CDR3 loop spans 18 amino acids. CDR3: CASSNQRGGTGPTDTQYF. CDR3 DNA: TGTGCCAGTAGTAACCAACGTGGGGGGACAGGGCCCACAGATACGCAGTATTTT.

The rearrangement joins TRBV28 to TRBJ1-6, with TRBD1 matching over 7 bases. This CDR3 is built from 15 residues. The J segment lost 4 bases and the V segment lost 7 bases, leaving 7 bases of the junction unmatched. The germline gives CDR1 MDHEN, CDR2 SYDVKM. The CDR3 nucleotides are TGTGCCAGCACGCTAGAGACAGGGTATAATTCACCCCTCCACTTT. It translates to CASTLETGYNSPLHF.

The chain combines TRBV3-1 (or the pseudogene TRBV3-2) with TRBJ1-4; 8 bases match TRBD1. Trimming at V came to 2 bases and at J to 7 bases, leaving 6 bases not matched to a gene. The germline V gene has CDR1 LGHDT and CDR2 YNNKEL (reference sequence). The CDR3 consists of 15 residues. The DNA of the CDR3 is TGTGCCAGCAGCCAATTAGACAGGGGTGGTGAAAAACTGTTTTTT. Protein: CASSQLDRGGEKLFF.

This sequence joins TRBV27 and TRBJ1-2; D perhaps matches TRBD1 (5 bases). V shed 5 bases and J shed 8 bases, with 15 bases lying between them. The CDR3 is 13 amino acids. The germline CDR1 and CDR2 sequences are MNHEY and SMNVEV (reference sequence). CDR3 protein: CASSTTGSYGYTF. The CDR3 DNA reads TGTGCCAGCAGTACCACAGGATCCTACGGCTACACCTTC.